Below, 23 T cell receptor beta chains from the same sample are listed, as sequenced in a study of blood T cell repertoires in COVID-19. Sequencing was performed with immunoSEQ multiplex PCR; in TCRdb, only in-frame clones are kept and a portion is missing. The data show a few hundred thousand clones, roughly 88% seen once. Input material: peripheral blood. The receptors shown here come from a woman aged 25-40 years with COVID-19, enrolled during active disease.

The chain recombines TRBV5-6 with TRBJ2-1; TRBD2 matches at 8 bases. The germline V gene encodes CDR1 SGHDT and CDR2 YYEEEE. The CDR3 totals 16 residues. The J segment lost 7 bases and the V segment lost 0 bases, leaving 9 bases of the junction unmatched. CDR3 nucleotides: TGTGCCAGCAGCTTGGGTGTCGGGAGGGCCATTAATGAGCAGTTCTTC. This sequence encodes CASSLGVGRAINEQFF.

The rearrangement links TRBV21-1 to TRBJ2-1; the D segment call TRBD1 is taken from the table without a DNA check. TRBV21-1 has pseudogene status. This CDR3 comprises 18 residues. The CDR3 DNA is TGTGCCAGCAGCAGCTGCCAAGACAGGGGCGATACATACAATGAGCAGTTCTTC. This encodes CASSSCQDRGDTYNEQFF.

The chain is built from TRBV5-1 and TRBJ2-7, with TRBD2 identical over 8 bases. CDR1 is SGHRS, CDR2 YFSETQ, per germline. Trimming at V came to 4 bases and at J to 1 base, leaving 7 bases not matched to a gene. CDR3 length: 15 amino acids. The CDR3 DNA follows: TGCGCCAGCAGCGCCCAAGCGGGAGTTTCCTACGAGCAGTACTTC. It yields the protein CASSAQAGVSYEQYF.

The chain's CDR3 is CAWTQFSGNTIYF. The DNA of the CDR3 is TGTGCCTGGACTCAGTTCTCTGGAAACACCATATATTTT. V gene TRBV30 combines with J gene TRBJ1-3; no clear D. Germline CDR1 GTSNPN, CDR2 SVGIG (reference sequence). V gave up 4 bases and J gave up 0 bases, with 7 bases separating them. The CDR3 extends over 13 amino acids. Together with reference TRBV30 and TRBJ1-3, the CDR3 gives the full variable domain: SQTIHQWPATLVQPVGSPLSLECTVEGTSNPNLYWYRQAAGRGLQLLFYSVGIGQISSEVPQNLSASRPQDRQFILSSKKLLLSDSGFYLCAWTQFSGNTIYFGEGSWLTVV.

This chain uses TRBV7-9 with TRBJ2-5; weak D call: TRBD2 (6 bases). This CDR3 contains 14 residues. Deletions cut 1 base from V and 3 bases from J, with 9 bases between. CDR1 is SEHNR and CDR2 is FQNEAQ in the germline V gene (reference sequence). CDR3 coding DNA: TGTGCCAGCAGCTTAGTTGGAGGGGAAGAGACCCAGTACTTC. Protein sequence: CASSLVGGEETQYF.

The chain employs TRBV6-6 and TRBJ2-7, with a possible D match to TRBD1 (6 bases). CDR1 and CDR2 (germline): MNHNY, SVGAGI (reference sequence). The CDR3 has 13 amino acids. Trimming stripped 6 bases from V and 4 bases from J, with 13 bases between. As DNA, the CDR3 is TGTGCCAGCAGCGGGACACCTTTTTACGAGCAGTACTTC. Translating it yields CASSGTPFYEQYF.

This clone was seen a single time. V and J are TRBV19 and TRBJ2-3; the D gene is possibly TRBD1 (6 bases). Trimming took 3 bases from V and 4 from J, leaving 20 bases between them. Germline V lookup: CDR1 LNHDA, CDR2 SQIVND (reference sequence). This CDR3 has 17 amino acids. The CDR3 nucleotides are TGTGCCAGTAGTATTAGAACCACGGCTACAGGGCCAGATACGCAGTATTTT. Translating it yields CASSIRTTATGPDTQYF.

The J gene is TRBJ1-5, the V gene TRBV6-5, with TRBD1 matching 9 bases. The CDR3 runs to 14 residues. Germline V gives CDR1 MNHEY, CDR2 SVGAGI. V lost 9 bases and J lost 2; bases outside the gene matches: 5. CDR3 sequence reads: CASNRDRGNQPQHF. In DNA form, the CDR3 reads TGTGCCAGTAACCGGGACAGGGGCAATCAGCCCCAGCATTTT.

The sample holds many counts of this clone. The chain couples TRBV6-1 to TRBJ2-5, with D possibly matching TRBD2 (6 bases). CDR3 length: 14 residues. CDR1 is MNHNS, CDR2 SASEGT, per germline. With 0 bases removed from V and 5 bases from J, the gap between germline ends came to 10 bases. The CDR3: CASSEAGGYETQYF. The CDR3 bases are TGTGCCAGCAGTGAAGCGGGGGGATACGAGACCCAGTACTTC.

This chain joins TRBV9 and TRBJ1-1, with D perhaps matching TRBD1 (5 bases). The CDR3 has 14 amino acids. Germline V lookup: CDR1 SGDLS, CDR2 YYNGEE. V was shortened by 4 bases and J by 2 bases, with 12 bases between the two germline ends. The CDR3 reads CASSPLGANTEAFF. The CDR3, as DNA: TGTGCCAGCAGCCCCCTTGGGGCCAACACTGAAGCTTTCTTT.

This clone was detected only once. This chain connects TRBV28 to TRBJ1-2; tentative D call: TRBD1 (5 bases). CDR3 length: 13 residues. Germline CDR1 reads MDHEN; CDR2 reads SYDVKM. Deletions cut 5 bases from V and 4 bases from J, with 11 bases between. The CDR3, as DNA: TGTGCCAGCAGTGACCAGGGCCTCTATGGCTACACCTTC. It specifies CASSDQGLYGYTF.

This clone is a singleton in its sample. This chain connects TRBV7-2 to TRBJ1-2; TRBD1 agrees at 8 bases. V was clipped by 5 bases and J by 6 bases; unmatched bases: 8. The length of the CDR3 is 14 residues. The germline V gene encodes CDR1 SGHTA and CDR2 FQGNSA. The CDR3 DNA reads TGTGCCAGCAGCCGTGACAGGGGCCGCGATGGCTACACCTTC. It encodes CASSRDRGRDGYTF. The variable domain in full, completed from reference TRBV7-2 and TRBJ1-2, reads GAGVSQSPSNKVTEKGKDVELRCDPISGHTALYWYRQSLGQGLEFLIYFQGNSAPDKSGLPSDRFSAERTGGSVSTLTIQRTQQEDSAVYLCASSRDRGRDGYTFGSGTRLTVV.

This chain uses TRBV28 with TRBJ2-1; weak D call: TRBD2 (6 bases). CDR1 and CDR2 from the germline V gene are MDHEN and SYDVKM. This CDR3 contains 14 residues. Trimming shortened V by 3 bases and J by 8 bases, and 14 bases separated the two germline ends. The CDR3 region is CASSFGRTGDEQFF. CDR3 DNA sequence: TGTGCCAGCAGTTTCGGGAGAACTGGCGATGAGCAGTTCTTC.

V and J are TRBV7-2 and TRBJ2-1; the match to TRBD1 covers 9 bases. V lost 6 bases, J lost 3 bases, and 3 bases stayed unmatched. The CDR3 covers 14 residues. Per the germline V gene, CDR1 is SGHTA and CDR2 is FQGNSA. The CDR3 protein is CASSQTGGYNEQFF. CDR3 sequence (DNA): TGTGCCAGCAGTCAGACAGGGGGCTACAATGAGCAGTTCTTC.

This clone was seen just once. The chain carries TRBV7-9 and TRBJ1-1; 8 bases are shared with TRBD1. The V and J ends lost 3 bases and 3 bases, in that order; junction bases with no gene match: 3. The germline V gene encodes CDR1 SEHNR and CDR2 FQNEAQ (reference sequence). The CDR3 sequence is 14 residues long. The CDR3 loop is CASSLGTGHTEAFF. CDR3 bases: TGTGCCAGCAGCTTGGGGACAGGACACACTGAAGCTTTCTTT.

The CDR3 is CASSLSGAGEESDTQYF. The CDR3 coding sequence is TGTGCCAGCAGTTTATCGGGAGCGGGAGAAGAATCAGATACGCAGTATTTT. The chain employs TRBV27 and TRBJ2-3, with TRBD2 matching 8 bases. With V trimmed by 0 bases and J by 4 bases, 9 bases remained unmatched. The CDR3 has 17 amino acids. Germline CDR1 reads MNHEY; CDR2 reads SMNVEV (reference sequence).

This sequence joins TRBV28 and TRBJ1-2; TRBD1 matches 7 bases. The CDR3 has 14 residues. Trimming took 6 bases from V and 2 from J; bases not matched to a gene: 6. Per germline, CDR1 MDHEN and CDR2 SYDVKM. The CDR3 nucleotides read TGTGCCAGCAGAGCGACAGGGAGAAACTATGGCTACACCTTC. This translates into CASRATGRNYGYTF.

This chain joins TRBV7-9 and TRBJ2-1; D not resolved. This CDR3 contains 12 residues. V was shortened by 1 base and J by 7 bases, with 5 bases between the two germline ends. The germline V gene encodes CDR1 SEHNR and CDR2 FQNEAQ (reference sequence). CDR3 in DNA: TGTGCCAGCAGCTTAGACAGTAATGAGCAGTTCTTC. Encoded protein: CASSLDSNEQFF.

The chain uses TRBV19 and TRBJ1-1; no clear D. The V gene lost 5 bases and the J gene lost 1 base, with 11 bases spanning the gap. Germline V lookup: CDR1 LNHDA, CDR2 SQIVND (reference sequence). CDR3 size: 14 residues. The CDR3 DNA reads TGTGCCAGTAGTTCCCGGTTCCGGAACACTGAAGCTTTCTTT. This sequence encodes CASSSRFRNTEAFF.

The V and J genes are TRBV18 and TRBJ2-3; 10 bases align to TRBD1. The germline CDR1 and CDR2 sequences are KGHSH and LQKENI. The CDR3 has 15 residues. V shed 4 bases, J shed 2 bases, and the junction held 3 bases outside the gene matches. CDR3 DNA: TGTGCCAGCTCACGGGGACAGGGGACCACAGATACGCAGTATTTT. It yields the protein CASSRGQGTTDTQYF.

In regard to this clone: The same CDR3 is also encoded by other DNA sequences in this sample. The chain has TRBV19 and TRBJ2-7; 13 nucleotides agree with TRBD2. The ends lost 4 bases at V and 4 bases at J; junction bases unmatched: 4. CDR3 length: 15 residues. Germline lookup yields CDR1 LNHDA and CDR2 SQIVND (reference sequence). Here the CDR3 DNA reads TGTGCCAGTAGTAGGACTAGCGGGAGCTCTTACGAGCAGTACTTC. Translation gives CASSRTSGSSYEQYF.

The chain recombines TRBV28 with TRBJ1-2; no firm D call. Germline CDR1 is MDHEN and CDR2 is SYDVKM. V was pared by 3 bases and J by 1 base, with 6 bases between. The CDR3 runs to 13 residues. The CDR3 region has the DNA TGTGCCAGCAGTTTGGGCTATAACTATGGCTACACCTTC. As protein: CASSLGYNYGYTF.

V is TRBV19 and J is TRBJ2-3; D possibly corresponds to TRBD1 (6 bases). V lost 7 bases and J 1 base, leaving 15 bases between the germline ends. The CDR3 runs to 15 residues. Per germline, CDR1 LNHDA and CDR2 SQIVND (reference sequence). In DNA form, the CDR3 reads TGTGCCAGTAATACAGGGACAAGGGGCACAGATACGCAGTATTTT. Its translation is CASNTGTRGTDTQYF.